This T cell receptor beta chain was recorded in a study of cytomegalovirus exposure and HLA in healthy donors. Study details: An early release of data contained some 80 million unique TCRs, which came from HLA-typed donors.

This CDR3 has 13 residues. Trimming took 2 bases from V and 10 from J; bases not matched to a gene: 7. Germline-derived CDR1 and CDR2 are GTSNPN and SVGIG (reference sequence). Study results and caveats: TCR beta V- and J-gene trimming was later associated with a missense DCLRE1C variant. Reports described diagnosis of cytomegalovirus status by the classifier as highly specific and sensitive. In an earlier analysis, most TCR beta V segments were productive about 87% or about 30% of the time.

Vbeta (60) and Jbeta (13) primers were used in the PCR. Generated by immunoSEQ multiplex PCR, the TCRdb table keeps only in-frame clones and is missing some. The sample shows 120,000 or so clones, over 70% of them seen only once. This clone has a single count. Its antigen remains unknown. Source material: PBMCs. The chain employs TRBV30 and TRBJ2-5; TRBD1 agrees at 10 bases. This TCR was sampled from a woman between 50 and 59 years old in good health and CMV-seropositive. The CDR3 coding sequence is TGTGCCTGGAGTACGACAGGGGGCGCCGACCAGTACTTC. It specifies CAWSTTGGADQYF.